Following are 2 T cell receptor beta chains from one sample sequenced in a study of CD8+ T cells in alopecia areata. In each case, RNA was isolated and then reverse transcribed into cDNA as the sequencing template. Here immunoSEQ multiplex PCR was the method, and the copy in TCRdb shows in-frame clones only, minus some. The sample includes more than 200,000 clones, around 67% of them seen just once. This specimen consisted of CD4+ T cells sorted from blood, obtained at week 0. These receptors all come from a human donor with alopecia areata.

V and J are TRBV6-5 and TRBJ1-5; the match to TRBD1 covers 9 bases. This CDR3 region has 15 residues. CDR1 is MNHEY and CDR2 is SVGAGI in the germline V gene. The ends lost 5 bases at V and 0 bases at J; junction bases unmatched: 2. CDR3 sequence (DNA): TGTGCCAGCAGTCGGACAGGGGATAGCAATCAGCCCCAGCATTTT. The encoded protein is CASSRTGDSNQPQHF.

This rearrangement joins TRBV6-5 to TRBJ1-6; TRBD1 matches 7 bases. Unmatched junction bases numbered 2, after V lost 0 bases and J lost 9 bases. Germline V lookup: CDR1 MNHEY, CDR2 SVGAGI. This CDR3 has 14 amino acids. The CDR3 DNA reads TGTGCCAGCAGTTACTCGGCAGGGGGTTCACCCCTCCACTTT. Protein product: CASSYSAGGSPLHF.